Listed below are T cell receptor beta chains from one sample, sequenced in a study of blood T cell repertoires in COVID-19. Only in-frame clones appear in the TCRdb table, and some are missing; sequencing was by immunoSEQ multiplex PCR. This table has around 320,000 clones, 85% appearing once. Material for sequencing was peripheral blood. These receptors were obtained from a human donor in a cohort sampled during active COVID-19. CDR3s include the opening cysteine and the closing phenylalanine or tryptophan. A D gene is named only where the DNA matches it firmly. Some rows have no size entry. The others give once, few or many, or a class for an expanded clone.

D: .
V: TRBV5-4
J: TRBJ2-2
size: .
DNA: TGTGCCAGCAGCTTCATAGGACGGACACCTTGGGGGGAGCTGTTTTTT
CDR3: CASSFIGRTPWGELFF

D: TRBD1
V: TRBV7-2
J: TRBJ1-4
size: many
DNA: TGTGCCAGCAGCTCTCCGGGACAGGGTGCCCGGGAAAAACTGTTTTTT
CDR3: CASSSPGQGAREKLFF

D: TRBD2
V: TRBV10-3
J: TRBJ2-2
size: .
DNA: TGTGCCATCAGCCCACTAGCGGGGGGACTTTCGAACACCGGGGAGCTGTTTTTT
CDR3: CAISPLAGGLSNTGELFF

D: .
V: TRBV2
J: TRBJ1-5
size: .
DNA: TGTGCCAGCAGGCCGACAGGCTATCAGCCCCAGCATTTT
CDR3: CASRPTGYQPQHF

D: .
V: TRBV29-1
J: TRBJ2-5
size: .
DNA: TGCAGCGTTGACCCTTTGGGACAACAGAGGGAGACCCAGTACTTC
CDR3: CSVDPLGQQRETQYF

D: TRBD1
V: TRBV6-1
J: TRBJ2-5
size: .
DNA: TGTGCCAGCAGTGAAGCCACAGGGGGCCAAGAGACCCAGTACTTC
CDR3: CASSEATGGQETQYF

D: TRBD1
V: TRBV5-4
J: TRBJ1-3
size: .
DNA: TGTGCCAGCAGCTTCGCCCGGGACAGGGGGGGAAACACCATATATTTT
CDR3: CASSFARDRGGNTIYF

D: TRBD1
V: TRBV2
J: TRBJ2-2
size: few
DNA: TGTGCCAGCAGTGAGTCAGGGACAGATTACACCGGGGAGCTGTTTTTT
CDR3: CASSESGTDYTGELFF

D: TRBD2
V: TRBV6-2/TRBV6-3
J: TRBJ2-3
size: many
DNA: TGTGCCAGCAGTCATCTTCGGGGGGGCACAGATACGCAGTATTTT
CDR3: CASSHLRGGTDTQYF

D: .
V: TRBV29-1
J: TRBJ1-2
size: few
DNA: TGCAGCGTTGGGGAGAGGAATGGCTACACCTTC
CDR3: CSVGERNGYTF

D: .
V: TRBV19
J: TRBJ2-5
size: once
DNA: TGTGCCAGTAGCCCTTTTGGAGGCTGGGGATCAGAGACCCAGTACTTC
CDR3: CASSPFGGWGSETQYF

D: .
V: TRBV3-1/TRBV3-2
J: TRBJ1-1
size: .
DNA: TGTGCCAGCAGCCAAGACTCTTTTGCTTTCTTT
CDR3: CASSQDSFAFF

D: .
V: TRBV2
J: TRBJ2-7
size: .
DNA: TGTGCCAGCGGGCAGGACAGAGGGGACGAGCAGTACTTC
CDR3: CASGQDRGDEQYF

D: .
V: TRBV2
J: TRBJ1-1
size: .
DNA: TGTGCCAGCCGGGGGGGCGCATCCACTGAAGCTTTCTTT
CDR3: CASRGGASTEAFF

D: TRBD1
V: TRBV5-4
J: TRBJ1-2
size: .
DNA: TGTGCCAGCAGCTCTCCGGACAGGGGGCTCGGCTACACCTTC
CDR3: CASSSPDRGLGYTF

D: TRBD1
V: TRBV9
J: TRBJ1-3
size: .
DNA: TGTGCCAGCAACCCCGGGACAGAAATTGGGCGAAACACCATATATTTT
CDR3: CASNPGTEIGRNTIYF

D: .
V: TRBV12-3/TRBV12-4
J: TRBJ2-3
size: .
DNA: TGTGCCAGCAGCCCCCTAGCGACAGATACGCAGTATTTT
CDR3: CASSPLATDTQYF

D: .
V: TRBV7-9
J: TRBJ2-4
size: .
DNA: TGTGCCAGCAGCTTTCCCCCGACAGAACTAGCCAAAAACATTCAGTACTTC
CDR3: CASSFPPTELAKNIQYF

D: TRBD1
V: TRBV5-1
J: TRBJ1-5
size: .
DNA: TGCGCCAGCAGCTTTGGGACAGTTAGCAATCAGCCCCAGCATTTT
CDR3: CASSFGTVSNQPQHF

D: TRBD1
V: TRBV19
J: TRBJ1-3
size: .
DNA: TGTGCCAGTACGTCAGGGGGCGGAAGAAACACCATATATTTT
CDR3: CASTSGGGRNTIYF

D: .
V: TRBV19
J: TRBJ1-6
size: .
DNA: TGTGCCAGTAGTATGACGCCGGGAAATTCACCCCTCCACTTT
CDR3: CASSMTPGNSPLHF

D: .
V: TRBV21-1
J: TRBJ1-1
size: .
DNA: TGTGCCAGCAGCAAACTTGAGAGGAACACTGAAGCTTTCTTT
CDR3: CASSKLERNTEAFF

D: .
V: TRBV6-1
J: TRBJ1-1
size: once
DNA: TGTGCCAGCAGTGAAGTCGTATACACTGAAGCTTTCTTT
CDR3: CASSEVVYTEAFF

D: .
V: TRBV12-3/TRBV12-4
J: TRBJ2-2
size: .
DNA: TGTGCCAGCAGTCTCCGAGCCACCGGGGAGCTGTTTTTT
CDR3: CASSLRATGELFF

D: TRBD1
V: TRBV20-1
J: TRBJ1-1
size: few
DNA: TGCAGTGCTAGTTGGACAGGGAACACTGAAGCTTTCTTT
CDR3: CSASWTGNTEAFF

D: TRBD1
V: TRBV6-6
J: TRBJ1-1
size: .
DNA: TGTGCCAGCAAAGATCCCGGGACAGGGACTGGTGAAGCTTTCTTT
CDR3: CASKDPGTGTGEAFF

D: .
V: TRBV14
J: TRBJ1-4
size: .
DNA: TGTGCCAGCCTCGGCGGGGGAGATAAACTGTTTTTT
CDR3: CASLGGGDKLFF

D: TRBD2
V: TRBV5-4
J: TRBJ2-5
size: .
DNA: TGTGCCAGCAGCAGCACCGGGACTAGCGGACAGGCCCAGTACTTC
CDR3: CASSSTGTSGQAQYF

D: .
V: TRBV29-1
J: TRBJ1-2
size: .
DNA: TGCAGCGTTGGTAAAGAGGATGGCTACACCTTC
CDR3: CSVGKEDGYTF

D: .
V: TRBV7-2
J: TRBJ1-1
size: once
DNA: TGTGCCAGCAGCTTATCCGGCCGGGGGATTTCCACTGAAGCTTTCTTT
CDR3: CASSLSGRGISTEAFF

D: .
V: TRBV7-8
J: TRBJ1-5
size: .
DNA: TGTGCCAGCAGCTTAGTTGGAGCCCCGCATTTT
CDR3: CASSLVGAPHF

D: .
V: TRBV18
J: TRBJ1-2
size: .
DNA: TGTGCCAGCTCACCAAGCGACAGTGGAAGAGGCTATGGCTACACCTTC
CDR3: CASSPSDSGRGYGYTF

D: TRBD1
V: TRBV18
J: TRBJ2-3
size: .
DNA: TGTGCCAGCTCACACGAGGCCAGGGGGTGGACAGATACGCAGTATTTT
CDR3: CASSHEARGWTDTQYF

D: TRBD1
V: TRBV3-1/TRBV3-2
J: TRBJ1-1
size: .
DNA: TGTGCCAGCAGCCAACATCGGGACAGGGAGGTTGAAGCTTTCTTT
CDR3: CASSQHRDREVEAFF

D: .
V: TRBV27
J: TRBJ2-5
size: .
DNA: TGTGCCAGCCAACACGGGACTCAAGAGACCCAGTACTTC
CDR3: CASQHGTQETQYF

D: .
V: TRBV10-1
J: TRBJ2-1
size: few
DNA: TGCGCCAGCGGGCGCCTGAATGAGCAGTTCTTC
CDR3: CASGRLNEQFF

D: TRBD2
V: TRBV5-6
J: TRBJ2-3
size: .
DNA: TGTGCCAGCAGCTTGGACGGGGGGAAGAGCACAGATACGCAGTATTTT
CDR3: CASSLDGGKSTDTQYF

D: .
V: TRBV5-1
J: TRBJ1-1
size: .
DNA: TGCGCCACATCACCCGGGGGAAAGAGGGCTAAAGCTTTCTTT
CDR3: CATSPGGKRAKAFF

D: .
V: TRBV21-1
J: TRBJ1-1
size: .
DNA: TGTGCCAGCAACCCGACAGGTATGAACACTGAAGCTTTCTTT
CDR3: CASNPTGMNTEAFF

D: TRBD2
V: TRBV2
J: TRBJ2-2
size: .
DNA: TGTGCCAGCAGTCGACTAGCGGCAAACACCGGGGAGCTGTTTTTT
CDR3: CASSRLAANTGELFF

D: TRBD1
V: TRBV5-4
J: TRBJ2-5
size: few
DNA: TGTGCCAGCAGCTGGGGGACAGGGGAAGAGACCCAGTACTTC
CDR3: CASSWGTGEETQYF

D: TRBD2
V: TRBV7-6
J: TRBJ2-1
size: .
DNA: TGTGCCAGCAGCCCTAGCGGGGGTACTTACAATGAGCAGTTCTTC
CDR3: CASSPSGGTYNEQFF

D: TRBD1
V: TRBV5-4
J: TRBJ1-1
size: .
DNA: TGTGCCAGCAGCAAAGGGGGAGGACAGGGCATATATGAAGCTTTCTTT
CDR3: CASSKGGGQGIYEAFF

D: .
V: TRBV30
J: TRBJ1-2
size: .
DNA: TGTGCCTGGAGTAATTGGAGGGTGAATAATGGCTACACCTTC
CDR3: CAWSNWRVNNGYTF

D: .
V: TRBV29-1
J: TRBJ1-1
size: once
DNA: TGCAGCGCCCTGGGACACTTGAACACTGAAGCTTTCTTT
CDR3: CSALGHLNTEAFF

D: TRBD1
V: TRBV24-1
J: TRBJ1-1
size: .
DNA: TGTGCCACCAGTGATAACAGGGGAGGCGCTGAAGCTTTCTTT
CDR3: CATSDNRGGAEAFF

D: .
V: TRBV27
J: TRBJ2-1
size: .
DNA: TGTGCCAGCAGTTTAAATCCTCCAGGAAATTCCTACAATGAGCAGTTCTTC
CDR3: CASSLNPPGNSYNEQFF

D: .
V: TRBV2
J: TRBJ2-4
size: .
DNA: TGTGCCAGCAACACAGGGAAAAACATTCAGTACTTC
CDR3: CASNTGKNIQYF

D: TRBD1
V: TRBV7-9
J: TRBJ1-5
size: .
DNA: TGTGCCAGCAGCTTAGGAGGACAGGGGAATCAGCCCCAGCATTTT
CDR3: CASSLGGQGNQPQHF